Listed below are T cell receptor beta chains from one sample, sequenced in a study of CD8 T cells in Susac syndrome. In TCRdb, the immunoSEQ multiplex PCR reads were re-called with MiXCR into one record per CDR3 protein. The table includes some 130,000 distinct CDR3 sequences, nearly 95% detected once. The sequencing input was CD4+ T cells from PBMCs. The receptors were sampled from a human donor in good health. CDR3s leave out the opening cysteine and the closing phenylalanine or tryptophan. The order of the fields is J gene, V gene, CDR3 protein.

>TRBJ2-5|TRBV18
ASSTTLQETQY
>TRBJ1-5|TRBV24-1
ATSDSRGRSQPQH
>TRBJ2-5|TRBV5-1
ASSRLVQGRSETQY
>TRBJ1-4|TRBV5-1
ASSLRAATNEKLF
>TRBJ2-1|TRBV19
ASSIEGGLSQF
>TRBJ2-3|TRBV28
ASSFAGVTDTQY
>TRBJ2-7|TRBV19
ASSMRPASSYEQY
>TRBJ1-5|TRBV29-1
SVGEGIQPQH
>TRBJ1-5|TRBV2
ASSDKSNQPQH
>TRBJ2-3|TRBV7-7
ASSHGQGRTDTQY
>TRBJ2-3|TRBV29-1
SGRQGDTQY
>TRBJ2-5|TRBV5-1
ASSPRGRGQETQY
>TRBJ1-2|TRBV2
ASSRRGLVGYT
>TRBJ2-3|TRBV7-9
ASRHRDPTDTQY
>TRBJ1-5|TRBV29-1
SVAPGTAHQPQH
>TRBJ2-5|TRBV24-1
ATSDLGARGQETQY
>TRBJ2-7|TRBV29-1
SVESYYEQY
>TRBJ2-3|TRBV2
ASSILAGATDTQY
>TRBJ2-5|TRBV9
ASSVAVELGGETQY
>TRBJ2-7|TRBV5-1
ASRTENSYEQY
>TRBJ2-1|TRBV5-1
ASSLAAQYEQF
>TRBJ1-5|TRBV20-1
SARAGAVNQPQH
>TRBJ2-1|TRBV6-4
ASTRDFAVSYNEQF
>TRBJ2-3|TRBV28
ASSQQGGADTQY
>TRBJ2-7|TRBV5-1
ASSPRPGDGRYEQY
>TRBJ2-3|TRBV20-1
SARTGLDTDTQY
>TRBJ1-3|TRBV5-8
ASSFNQGAGNTIY
>TRBJ2-7|TRBV3-1
ASSQDATIFDYEQY
>TRBJ1-1|TRBV29-1
SAGQGALRANTEAF
>TRBJ1-5|TRBV3-1
ASSQGQGAQRQPQH
>TRBJ2-1|TRBV10-2
ASRLDPNNEQF
>TRBJ2-7|TRBV20-1
SARDRTSGRGTLSAEQY
>TRBJ2-7|TRBV3-1
ASSQAGTEQY
>TRBJ2-7|TRBV18
ASSPRGGGGDEQY
>TRBJ2-7|TRBV6-6
ASSPSAREQY
>TRBJ2-5|TRBV29-1
SAGPGQLKIQETQY
>TRBJ2-3|TRBV10-3
AISPGQGSTDTQY
>TRBJ2-1|TRBV7-2
ASSLATSGSSEQF
>TRBJ2-5|TRBV18
ASSPGGPIRETQY
>TRBJ1-2|TRBV12-3/TRBV12-4
ASSLRQGYGYT
>TRBJ1-5|TRBV19
ASLGQGHQPQH
>TRBJ2-7|TRBV2
ASSLMEGLINEQY
>TRBJ2-5|TRBV5-1
ASSLAQGTGRETQY
>TRBJ2-7|TRBV29-1
SGGGGTSYEQY
>TRBJ1-1|TRBV6-1
ASSQQQGMNTEAF
>TRBJ2-2|TRBV11-2
ASRTESHTGELF
>TRBJ1-1|TRBV7-2
ASSYRGAGNTEAF